The present T cell receptor beta chain was sequenced within a study of blood T cell repertoires in COVID-19. Looking at the study overall: Whether acute or convalescent, the COVID-19 samples came from the United States, Italy and Spain. T cells, B-cell-depleted T cells, or PBMCs supplied cDNA or gDNA.

This clone appeared once. Original analysis: Amplified reference gene primers provided the basis for estimating nucleated cell counts. Using immunoSEQ multiplex PCR, the repertoire was profiled, and TCRdb retains in-frame clones only, with some absent. V and J calls and clone size are given by that table; D and trimming were obtained from the DNA. Here the sample spans 65,000 to 85,000 clones, approximately 92% being singletons. The sequencing sample was made of peripheral blood. This TCR derives from a man aged 50 to 60 with acute or convalescent COVID-19.

CDR3 amino acids: CASYSPGQGKYEQYF. For the CDR3, the DNA is TGTGCCAGCTACTCCCCGGGACAGGGGAAATACGAGCAGTACTTC. J is TRBJ2-7 and V is TRBV28; 10 nucleotides align to TRBD1. The trim removed 8 bases at V and 4 bases at J, leaving 11 bases unmatched. This CDR3 comprises 15 residues. Germline V gene lookup returns CDR1 MDHEN and CDR2 SYDVKM.